Listed below are T cell receptor beta chains from one sample, sequenced in a study of cytomegalovirus exposure and HLA in healthy donors. Only in-frame clones appear in the TCRdb table, and some are missing; sequencing was by immunoSEQ multiplex PCR. The repertoire holds under 200,000 clones, with over 9.5% as singletons. The specimen was PBMCs. The receptor source for this set is a man aged 45-65 years in good health and CMV-seropositive. Each CDR3 is given with its conserved first and last residue. D genes are given only for firm matches. Size values are once, few and many counts, or a class for expanded clones, and some rows have none.

D gene	V gene	clone size	J gene	CDR3 protein	CDR3 DNA
.	TRBV7-8	once	TRBJ2-1	CASSLRQYNEQFF	TGTGCCAGCAGCTTAAGACAATACAATGAGCAGTTCTTC
.	TRBV7-3	.	TRBJ1-5	CASSPSGEGNQPQHF	TGTGCCAGCAGCCCATCGGGAGAGGGCAATCAGCCCCAGCATTTT
.	TRBV5-4	few	TRBJ1-1	CASSLWGGRMNTEAFF	TGTGCCAGCAGCTTGTGGGGGGGACGCATGAACACTGAAGCTTTCTTT
TRBD2	TRBV9	.	TRBJ2-3	CASSAGTSGGASTDTQYF	TGTGCCAGCAGCGCCGGGACTAGCGGGGGAGCTAGCACAGATACGCAGTATTTT
.	TRBV7-2	few	TRBJ1-2	CASSLDLRGGVGYTF	TGTGCCAGCAGTTTAGACCTCAGGGGTGGGGTTGGCTACACCTTC
TRBD2	TRBV30	few	TRBJ2-3	CAWKGAGGDTQYF	TGTGCCTGGAAAGGAGCGGGGGGAGATACGCAGTATTTT
.	TRBV6-6	.	TRBJ1-4	CASSSTGLRGEKLFF	TGTGCCAGCAGTTCCACGGGGCTTAGGGGGGAAAAACTGTTTTTT
.	TRBV19	few	TRBJ1-1	CASSITANTEAFF	TGTGCCAGTAGTATAACAGCTAACACTGAAGCTTTCTTT
TRBD1	TRBV6-5	.	TRBJ1-1	CASSPTGMNTEAFF	TGTGCCAGCAGCCCGACAGGGATGAACACTGAAGCTTTCTTT
TRBD2	TRBV11-3	.	TRBJ2-2	CASSLLRGGPGELFF	TGTGCCAGCAGCTTATTGCGGGGGGGCCCCGGGGAGCTGTTTTTT
.	TRBV6-5	.	TRBJ1-4	CASSYFSAGEKLFF	TGTGCCAGCAGTTACTTCTCGGCCGGGGAAAAACTGTTTTTT
TRBD1	TRBV19	few	TRBJ2-2	CASSIDLSQGVANTGELFF	TGTGCCAGTAGTATAGATCTCTCACAGGGGGTAGCGAACACCGGGGAGCTGTTTTTT
.	TRBV6-4	few	TRBJ2-3	CASSVTSTDTQYF	TGTGCCAGCAGCGTAACTAGCACAGATACGCAGTATTTT
.	TRBV6-5	few	TRBJ1-1	CASSYRQSGAEAFF	TGTGCCAGCAGTTACCGACAGTCAGGCGCTGAAGCTTTCTTT
TRBD1	TRBV30	.	TRBJ1-1	CAWRKRGLNTEAFF	TGTGCCTGGAGGAAGAGGGGGCTGAACACTGAAGCTTTCTTT
.	TRBV5-1	.	TRBJ1-4	CASRAGSTNEKLFF	TGCGCCAGCAGGGCAGGGTCCACTAATGAAAAACTGTTTTTT
.	TRBV7-9	.	TRBJ2-6	CASSSPWGPGANVLTF	TGTGCCAGCAGCTCCCCCTGGGGGCCTGGGGCCAACGTCCTGACTTTC
TRBD1	TRBV6-5	.	TRBJ1-1	CASRPRTGGTEAFF	TGTGCCAGCAGACCACGGACAGGGGGTACTGAAGCTTTCTTT
TRBD1	TRBV5-3	.	TRBJ1-5	CARSFSGQGDNQPQHF	TGTGCCAGAAGCTTCTCGGGACAGGGAGACAATCAGCCCCAGCATTTT
.	TRBV30	.	TRBJ2-1	CAWSEPDNEQFF	TGTGCCTGGAGTGAGCCTGACAATGAGCAGTTCTTC
TRBD2	TRBV5-4	.	TRBJ2-5	CASSLRGSGGARETQYF	TGTGCCAGCAGCCTGCGCGGTAGCGGGGGGGCTCGGGAGACCCAGTACTTC
.	TRBV29-1	.	TRBJ2-3	CTTLRGETSTDTQYF	TGCACCACGCTTAGGGGCGAAACTAGCACAGATACGCAGTATTTT
TRBD2	TRBV19	few	TRBJ2-1	CASSLRPGTSGGQVSNEQFF	TGTGCCAGTAGTTTGCGGCCCGGGACTAGCGGGGGGCAAGTTTCGAATGAGCAGTTCTTC
.	TRBV5-4	.	TRBJ2-5	CASSLPQETQYF	TGTGCCAGCAGCTTGCCGCAAGAGACCCAGTACTTC
.	TRBV7-2	few	TRBJ1-4	CASSLGGTNEKLFF	TGTGCCAGCAGCTTAGGCGGTACTAATGAAAAACTGTTTTTT
.	TRBV11-2	few	TRBJ2-2	CASSLPNAGMTGELFF	TGTGCCAGCAGCTTACCCAACGCGGGTATGACCGGGGAGCTGTTTTTT
TRBD1	TRBV30	few	TRBJ1-4	CAWSGTGNEKLFF	TGTGCCTGGTCCGGGACAGGGAATGAAAAACTGTTTTTT
.	TRBV18	few	TRBJ2-7	CASSPGGSRDEQYF	TGTGCCAGCTCACCTGGAGGGTCCCGGGACGAGCAGTACTTC
TRBD1	TRBV9	.	TRBJ2-3	CASSAGQGDTQYF	TGTGCCAGCAGCGCGGGACAGGGTGATACGCAGTATTTT
TRBD1	TRBV2	.	TRBJ1-6	CASRGQGSYNSPLHF	TGTGCCAGCAGGGGACAGGGTAGCTATAATTCACCCCTCCACTTT
.	TRBV6-4	.	TRBJ2-2	CASSPDTTGELFF	TGTGCCAGCAGTCCGGACACCACCGGGGAGCTGTTTTTT
.	TRBV29-1	few	TRBJ2-5	CSVGGKRETQYF	TGCAGCGTTGGCGGGAAACGGGAGACCCAGTACTTC
TRBD1	TRBV9	.	TRBJ2-2	CASSARGQGISNTGELFF	TGTGCCAGCAGCGCCCGCGGACAGGGTATATCCAACACCGGGGAGCTGTTTTTT
TRBD2	TRBV5-1	few	TRBJ2-1	CASSSGRLADYNEQFF	TGCGCCAGCAGCTCAGGCCGACTAGCAGACTACAATGAGCAGTTCTTC
.	TRBV4-3	.	TRBJ1-6	CASSQSLTYNSPLHF	TGCGCCAGCAGCCAAAGTCTGACTTATAATTCACCCCTCCACTTT
.	TRBV5-4	.	TRBJ1-2	CASSSYGGANYGYTF	TGTGCCAGCAGCTCCTACGGAGGGGCTAACTATGGCTACACCTTC
TRBD1	TRBV9	.	TRBJ1-3	CASSPPGGTDGNTIYF	TGTGCCAGCAGCCCACCGGGAGGGACAGATGGAAACACCATATATTTT
.	TRBV6-1	few	TRBJ1-2	CASSESLYGYTF	TGTGCCAGCAGTGAATCCCTATACGGCTACACCTTC
TRBD2	TRBV19	.	TRBJ2-5	CASSIRGTSRETQYF	TGTGCCAGTAGTATAAGAGGGACTAGCAGGGAGACCCAGTACTTC
TRBD1	TRBV29-1	few	TRBJ2-7	CSVGSTGALVYEQYF	TGCAGCGTGGGATCGACAGGGGCATTAGTCTACGAGCAGTACTTC
.	TRBV7-2	few	TRBJ2-1	CASSSPRGVKFF	TGTGCCAGCAGCTCCCCTAGGGGCGTGAAGTTCTTC
TRBD1	TRBV2	.	TRBJ1-2	CASSERQGLNYGYTF	TGTGCCAGCAGTGAAAGACAGGGCCTCAACTATGGCTACACCTTC
.	TRBV9	.	TRBJ1-1	CASSVAPGPGVTEAFF	TGTGCCAGCAGCGTAGCACCGGGCCCGGGGGTGACTGAAGCTTTCTTT
TRBD2	TRBV29-1	.	TRBJ2-1	CSVSPAGGYNEQFF	TGCAGCGTTTCCCCAGCGGGGGGTTACAATGAGCAGTTCTTC
TRBD1	TRBV5-4	.	TRBJ2-3	CASSFLPGQRTGDTQYF	TGTGCCAGCAGCTTTTTGCCGGGACAGCGTACCGGAGATACGCAGTATTTT
.	TRBV7-2	.	TRBJ1-5	CASSLVGLDSNQPQHF	TGTGCCAGCAGCTTAGTGGGACTAGATAGCAATCAGCCCCAGCATTTT
.	TRBV7-2	.	TRBJ2-7	CASSLFGGNYDRDEQYF	TGTGCCAGCAGCTTATTCGGGGGTAACTACGATCGGGACGAGCAGTACTTC
TRBD1	TRBV7-2	few	TRBJ1-1	CASSVFPGQPNTEAFF	TGTGCCAGCAGCGTATTTCCGGGACAGCCTAACACTGAAGCTTTCTTT
.	TRBV2	few	TRBJ1-2	CASREGPPRNYGYTF	TGTGCCAGCAGAGAAGGGCCCCCCAGGAACTATGGCTACACCTTC
.	TRBV5-4	few	TRBJ2-1	CASSLGLSSPYNEQFF	TGTGCCAGCAGCTTGGGACTATCAAGCCCCTACAATGAGCAGTTCTTC
.	TRBV28	few	TRBJ1-4	CASRGQVKRKLFF	TGTGCCAGCAGGGGCCAGGTAAAGAGAAAACTGTTTTTT
.	TRBV5-4	few	TRBJ1-2	CASRTIGGDGYTF	TGTGCCAGCAGGACGATCGGAGGGGATGGCTACACCTTC